This TCR beta chain stems from a study of blood T cell repertoires in COVID-19. The CDR3 is 13 residues long. From germline, CDR1 is SGHRS and CDR2 YFSETQ. With 0 bases clipped from V and 6 bases from J, the junction kept 1 base outside the gene matches. A remark on this clone: Within the sample, other DNA sequences also encode this same CDR3.

Authors' methods: Nucleated cell number was recorded as an estimate derived from reference gene primer amplification. The table came from immunoSEQ multiplex PCR; TCRdb's copy has only in-frame clones and leaves some out. From that table come the V and J calls and clone size; the DNA was used to work out D and trimming. Of about 200,000 clones listed, 85% to 90% are singletons. The chain joins TRBV5-1 to TRBJ1-2; 8 positions match TRBD1. Sequencing was performed on peripheral blood. This clonotype was obtained from a man younger than 30 with active or convalescent COVID-19. This CDR3 reads CASSLDRGDGYTF. The CDR3, as DNA: TGCGCCAGCAGCTTGGACAGGGGGGATGGCTACACCTTC. The entire variable domain, with the rest obtained from reference TRBV5-1 and TRBJ1-2, is as follows: KAGVTQTPRYLIKTRGQQVTLSCSPISGHRSVSWYQQTPGQGLQFLFEYFSETQRNKGNFPGRFSGRQFSNSRSEMNVSTLELGDSALYLCASSLDRGDGYTFGSGTRLTVV.